This TCR beta chain came from a study of sequential checkpoint blockade in melanoma. Turning to the study itself: After both sequences, patients received maintenance nivolumab. TCRbeta immunosequencing was performed on DNA from roughly 90 pretreatment melanoma tumor samples. After nivolumab or ipilimumab alone, roughly 20 patients had week-13 rebiopsies.

Profiling relied on immunoSEQ multiplex PCR, and the TCRdb table lists in-frame clones only, not all of them. The data contain around 37,000 clones, 32% of them seen just once; the ten biggest clones take up 1.5% to 2%. Treatment denoted: randomized to nivolumab then ipilimumab (arm A) or the reverse (arm B). Points from the study as a whole: About 30 times likelier clinical benefit followed increased tumor T-cell fraction and clonality.

About this clone: Its antigen is not known. Other DNA sequences from this sample encode an identical CDR3 as well.

The CDR3 consists of 15 residues. Per the germline V gene, CDR1 is MNHGY and CDR2 is SAAAGT. The V and J ends lost 0 bases and 6 bases, in that order; junction bases with no gene match: 7. The sequenced sample was tumor tissue (inferred from file names), obtained from a patient given nivolumab and ipilimumab in sequence. This chain links TRBV6-8 with TRBJ1-2, with 7 bases aligning to TRBD1. The sequence was collected from a human donor with melanoma. The CDR3 nucleotides are TGTGCCAGCAGTTACTCGGGGCAGGGGGTAGATGGCTACACCTTC. This encodes CASSYSGQGVDGYTF.